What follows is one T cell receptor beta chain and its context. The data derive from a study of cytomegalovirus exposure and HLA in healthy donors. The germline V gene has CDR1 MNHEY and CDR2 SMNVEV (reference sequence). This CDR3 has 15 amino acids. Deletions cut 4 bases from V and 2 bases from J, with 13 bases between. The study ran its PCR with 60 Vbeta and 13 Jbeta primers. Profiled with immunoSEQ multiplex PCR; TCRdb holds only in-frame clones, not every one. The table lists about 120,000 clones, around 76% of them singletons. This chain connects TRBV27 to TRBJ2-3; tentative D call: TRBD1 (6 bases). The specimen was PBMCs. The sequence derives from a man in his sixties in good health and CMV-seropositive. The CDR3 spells CASSSQGRPTDTQYF. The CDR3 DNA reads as TGTGCCAGCAGTTCCCAGGGGCGGCCCACAGATACGCAGTATTTT.